The 4 T cell receptor beta chains below all came from one sample that was sequenced in a study of radiation and T cells in renal cell carcinoma. Time point meaning: blood 2 weeks post-SBRT. Treatment indicated: 15 Gy SBRT to primary tumor, nephrectomy 4 weeks later. Here immunoSEQ multiplex PCR was the method, and the copy in TCRdb shows in-frame clones only, minus some. The sample lists over 55,000 clones, roughly four fifths occurring once. The input for sequencing was blood, taken from a patient whose treatment included radiotherapy and nephrectomy. These receptor sequences come from a man between 60 and 70 years old with renal cell carcinoma.

The V call is TRBV7-9, the J call TRBJ2-7; no clear D gene. Trimming removed 5 bases at V and 2 bases at J, with 19 bases between. CDR3 length: 16 residues. Germline assignment: CDR1 SEHNR and CDR2 FQNEAQ (reference sequence). This CDR3 reads CASSLVLGGGAYEQYF. DNA of the CDR3: TGTGCCAGCAGCCTCGTATTGGGCGGCGGTGCCTACGAGCAGTACTTC.

This chain links TRBV7-2 with TRBJ2-1; no definite D call. V was trimmed by 2 bases and J by 7 bases, leaving 9 bases between them. Germline V gene sequence: CDR1 SGHTA, CDR2 FQGNSA. This CDR3 is 13 amino acids long. In DNA, the CDR3 is TGTGCCAGCAGCTTACTCGACGGGAATGAGCAGTTCTTC. Its translation: CASSLLDGNEQFF.

The chain couples TRBV7-2 to TRBJ2-3, with TRBD2 matching 12 bases. The J segment lost 0 bases and the V segment lost 5 bases, leaving 9 bases of the junction unmatched. From germline, CDR1 is SGHTA and CDR2 FQGNSA. The CDR3 contains 18 residues. CDR3 sequence reads: CASSRGTSGLLSTDTQYF. The CDR3, as DNA: TGTGCCAGCAGCCGTGGGACTAGCGGGCTATTGAGCACAGATACGCAGTATTTT.

V and J are TRBV7-6 and TRBJ2-3; 8 bases are shared with TRBD1. V lost 1 base and J lost 7; bases outside the gene matches: 13. The germline V gene has CDR1 SGHVS and CDR2 FNYEAQ. CDR3 length: 17 residues. CDR3 bases: TGTGCCAGCAGCTTAGAGACATTCGTGACAGGGGCCCATACGCAGTATTTT. Translated: CASSLETFVTGAHTQYF.